The T cell receptor beta chain under discussion was sequenced for a study of blood T cell repertoires in COVID-19. The overall study: The United States, Italy and Spain provided the acute and convalescent COVID-19 samples. PBMCs, B-cell-depleted T cells, or T cells provided the cDNA or gDNA that made up the material.

In the authors' methods: The assay estimated nucleated cells by amplifying reference gene primers. This table comes from immunoSEQ multiplex PCR, and its TCRdb copy is limited to in-frame clones, with some not included. V and J calls and clone size are those listed in that table; D and trimming were worked out from the DNA. This table holds some 44,000 clones, around nine tenths found once. The CDR3 totals 11 residues. V dropped 2 bases and J dropped 11 bases, with 11 bases sitting between them. CDR1 and CDR2 from the germline V gene are SQVTM and ANQGSEA. Sequencing was carried out using peripheral blood. The source is a man in his forties or fifties with active COVID-19. The chain combines TRBV29-1 with TRBJ2-3; tentative D call: TRBD2 (6 bases). The CDR3 nucleotides are TGCAGCGTTGAAAGCGGGCCGGAGCAGTATTTT. Residues: CSVESGPEQYF.